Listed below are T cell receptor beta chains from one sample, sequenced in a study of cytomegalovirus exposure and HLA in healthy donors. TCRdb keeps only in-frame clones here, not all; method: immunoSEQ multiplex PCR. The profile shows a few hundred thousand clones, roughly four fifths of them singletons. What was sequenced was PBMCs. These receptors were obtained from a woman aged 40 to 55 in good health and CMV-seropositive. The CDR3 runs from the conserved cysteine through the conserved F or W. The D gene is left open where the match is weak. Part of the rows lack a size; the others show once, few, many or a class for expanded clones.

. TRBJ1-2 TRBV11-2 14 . TGTGCCAGCAGCAAGGGACAATTTGACTATGGCTACACCTTC CASSKGQFDYGYTF
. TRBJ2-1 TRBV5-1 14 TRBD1 TGCGCCAGCACCCCGGGACAGGGATACAATGAGCAGTTCTTC CASTPGQGYNEQFF
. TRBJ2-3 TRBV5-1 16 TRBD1 TGCGCCAGCAGCTCGGGACAGGGGGCTAGCACAGATACGCAGTATTTT CASSSGQGASTDTQYF
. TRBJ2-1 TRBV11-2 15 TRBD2 TGTGCCAGCAGATATGAGCGGGAGTATAACAATGAGCAGTTCTTC CASRYEREYNNEQFF
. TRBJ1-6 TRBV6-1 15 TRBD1 TGTGCCAGCAGGCCCACCACAGGGGGAAATTCACCCCTCCACTTT CASRPTTGGNSPLHF
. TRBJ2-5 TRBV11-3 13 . TGTGCCAGCAGCTTCACAGGGTCGGAGACCCAGTACTTC CASSFTGSETQYF
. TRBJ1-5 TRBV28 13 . TGTGCCAGCAGTGGCCAAGAAAATCAGCCCCAGCATTTT CASSGQENQPQHF
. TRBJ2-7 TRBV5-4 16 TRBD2 TGTGCCAGCAGCCCAGCGGGAGAGAAAAGTAGGTGGGAGCAGTACTTC CASSPAGEKSRWEQYF
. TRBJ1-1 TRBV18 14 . TGTGCCAGCTCACCAAACAGGGCGAACACTGAAGCTTTCTTT CASSPNRANTEAFF
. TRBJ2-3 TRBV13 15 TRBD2 TGTGCCAGCAGCTTAGGGCTAGCGGGAACAGATACGCAGTATTTT CASSLGLAGTDTQYF
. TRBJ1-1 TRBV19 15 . TGTGCCAGTAGTATCCAGGGAAACTTGAACACTGAAGCTTTCTTT CASSIQGNLNTEAFF
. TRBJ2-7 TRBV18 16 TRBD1 TGTGCCAGCTCACCAGTCGCCCAGACAGGGGCCTTAGAGCAGTACTTC CASSPVAQTGALEQYF
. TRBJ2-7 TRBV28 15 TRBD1 TGTGCCAGCAGGACCGGGGGGACAGGGGGATACGAGCAGTACTTC CASRTGGTGGYEQYF
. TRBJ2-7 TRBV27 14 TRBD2 TGTGCCAGCAGTTCTTTAGCGGGAGTCTACGAGCAGTACTTC CASSSLAGVYEQYF
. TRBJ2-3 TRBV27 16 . TGTGCCAGCAGCGGTAATCCGTCGAGGAGGACAGATACGCAGTATTTT CASSGNPSRRTDTQYF
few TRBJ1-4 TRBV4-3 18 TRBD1 TGCGCCAGCAGCCAGGGGGTCCACAGGGGGCTGACTAATGAAAAACTGTTTTTT CASSQGVHRGLTNEKLFF
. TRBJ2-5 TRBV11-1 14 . TGTGCCAGCAGCCCACCGGGTCCACGCGAGACCCAGTACTTC CASSPPGPRETQYF
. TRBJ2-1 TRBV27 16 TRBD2 TGTGCCAGCAGTACAACTAGCGGGAGGGCCCACAATGAGCAGTTCTTC CASSTTSGRAHNEQFF
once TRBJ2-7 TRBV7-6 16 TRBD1 TGTGCCAGCAGCCCCCGACGGGACAGGGGGGCAGTTGGGCAGTACTTC CASSPRRDRGAVGQYF
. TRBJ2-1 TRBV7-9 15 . TGTGCCAGCAGCCCATGGGGGGGCACCTACAATGAGCAGTTCTTC CASSPWGGTYNEQFF
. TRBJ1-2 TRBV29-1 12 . TGCAGCGTCTCTAAAGGGGACTATGGCTACACCTTC CSVSKGDYGYTF
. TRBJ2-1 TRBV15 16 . TGTGCCACCAGCAGAGATCGGTGGAAGGGGGAAAATGAGCAGTTCTTC CATSRDRWKGENEQFF
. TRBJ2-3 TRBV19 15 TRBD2 TGTGCCAGTAGTATGGAGGGACTAGGGGCAGATACGCAGTATTTT CASSMEGLGADTQYF
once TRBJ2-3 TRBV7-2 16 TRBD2 TGTGCCAGCAGCAGAACGAGCGGACTAGTGCCAGATACGCAGTATTTT CASSRTSGLVPDTQYF
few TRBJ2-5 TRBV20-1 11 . TGCAGTGCCAACTTAAAAGAGACCCAGTACTTC CSANLKETQYF
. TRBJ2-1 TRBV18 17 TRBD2 TGTGCCAGCTCACGGAGTACTAGCGGGAGAACCTACAATGAGCAGTTCTTC CASSRSTSGRTYNEQFF
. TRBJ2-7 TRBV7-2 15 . TGTGCCAGCAGCTTTGAGGCGGGCCACTCCTACGAGCAGTACTTC CASSFEAGHSYEQYF
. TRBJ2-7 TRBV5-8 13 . TGTGCCAGCAGTCCATACCAGGGATACGAGCAGTACTTC CASSPYQGYEQYF
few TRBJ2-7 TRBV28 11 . TGTGCCAGCGCGGACAGTCGCGAGCAGTACTTC CASADSREQYF
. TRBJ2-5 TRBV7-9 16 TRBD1 TGTGCCAGCAGCTTGGGGACAGGGAGAAGGGAAGAGACCCAGTACTTC CASSLGTGRREETQYF
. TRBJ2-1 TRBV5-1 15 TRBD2 TGCGCCAGCAGCTTTATAGCGGGGGCTAACAATGAGCAGTTCTTC CASSFIAGANNEQFF
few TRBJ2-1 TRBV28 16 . TGTGCCAGCAGTGAGAGCGGGCCGGGCTCCTACAATGAGCAGTTCTTC CASSESGPGSYNEQFF
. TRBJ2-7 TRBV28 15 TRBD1 TGTGCCAGCACCGAGACAGGGTCCCGCTCCTACGAGCAGTACTTC CASTETGSRSYEQYF
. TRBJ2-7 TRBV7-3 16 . TGTGCCAGCAGCTTAGGCCCCCTGGGGACAACCTACGAGCAGTACTTC CASSLGPLGTTYEQYF
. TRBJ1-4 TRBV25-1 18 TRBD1 TGTGCCAGCAGTGAACATGGGGACAGGGGACCAACTAATGAAAAACTGTTTTTT CASSEHGDRGPTNEKLFF
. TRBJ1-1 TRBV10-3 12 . TGTGCCATCAGTTCCACCGGAGGTGAAGCTTTCTTT CAISSTGGEAFF
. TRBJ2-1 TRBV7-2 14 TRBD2 TGTGCCAGCAGCTTAGATATGGGACTAGCGGGAGTGTTCTTC CASSLDMGLAGVFF
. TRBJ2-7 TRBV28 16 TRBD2 TGTGCCAGCGGTGCTGATTTAGGCGGGAGGGCCTCCGAGCAGTACTTC CASGADLGGRASEQYF
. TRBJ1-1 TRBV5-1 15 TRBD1 TGCGCCAGCAGCTTGCGGGACAGGGGGAACACTGAAGCTTTCTTT CASSLRDRGNTEAFF
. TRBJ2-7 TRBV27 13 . TGTGCCAGCAGCTCACCGGCAGGCGGGGAGCAGTACTTC CASSSPAGGEQYF
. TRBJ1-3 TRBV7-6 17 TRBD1 TGTGCCAGCAGCCCGTCACAGGGGCTAAGGGCTGGAAACACCATATATTTT CASSPSQGLRAGNTIYF
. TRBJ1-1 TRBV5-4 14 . TGTGCCAGCAGCTTGGGGGGCATGAACACTGAAGCTTTCTTT CASSLGGMNTEAFF
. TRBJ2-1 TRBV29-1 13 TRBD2 TGCAGCCACATAGCGGGAGCCTACAATGAGCAGTTCTTC CSHIAGAYNEQFF
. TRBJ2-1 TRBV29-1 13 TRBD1 TGCAGCGCCGGGACAGGGTCCCTCGATGAGCAGTTCTTC CSAGTGSLDEQFF
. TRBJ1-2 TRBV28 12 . TGTGCCAGCAGTCTAATCCCCTATGGCTACACCTTC CASSLIPYGYTF